Described below is a single T cell receptor beta chain sequence and its context. It has no known antigen specificity. No base-level quality is on record; no much larger clone is a single base apart. Patients with a history of autoimmune disease or receiving systemic immunosuppression were excluded from the trial. In every dose cohort, peripheral blood was drawn for TCR sequencing at baseline, cycle 4 day 1, and cycle 7 day 1. The samples were taken from a phase I, first-in-human, multicenter, open-label dose-escalation trial of ivuxolimab. The trial enrolled adults with locally advanced or metastatic head and neck squamous cell, hepatocellular, melanoma or renal cell carcinoma. Before TCR sequencing, CD4+ T cells and CD8+ T cells from peripheral blood were sorted into separate populations. The data derive from a study of OX40 agonist ivuxolimab in advanced cancers. Concerning the study at large: Ivuxolimab was a fully human IgG2 agonistic monoclonal antibody targeting the costimulatory receptor OX40 (CD134). Intravenous ivuxolimab was administered to patients every 2 weeks at six dose levels: 0.01, 0.1, 0.3, 1.5, 3 and 10 mg/kg. Among the approximately 54 dose-escalation patients, some 20 had hepatocellular carcinoma, about 15 melanoma, 9 renal cell carcinoma and 9 head and neck cancer. A male proportion of 70% to 90% and a mean age of roughly 58 years, ranging from about 20 to 85, were recorded for the dose-escalation cohort. Patients were allowed to have had prior anti-PD-1, anti-PD-L1 or anti-CTLA-4 therapy, and around two fifths of the dose-escalation patients had been treated with checkpoint inhibitors. Partial responses occurred in three dose-escalation patients, of whom one had hepatocellular carcinoma and two had cutaneous melanoma. The point of sequencing TCRbeta in the periphery was to test whether ivuxolimab changed TCR sequence diversity and drove clonal T-cell expansion. The monotherapy dose-escalation portion (N of about 47 patients) of the phase I ivuxolimab trial is reported in the paper. Points the paper makes about the study in general: Low levels of normalized T-cell clonal expansion were also seen in some nonresponding patients. The antigen specificity of the peripheral T cells that underwent clonal expansion was not determined. After ivuxolimab, more expanded clones were found on average in CD8+ T cells than in CD4+ T cells. In partial responders in the 0.1-3.0 mg/kg groups, normalized peripheral clonal expansion was found to be among the lowest, especially among CD8+ T cells. At doses of 0.1 to 3.0 mg/kg, clonal expansion of both CD4+ and CD8+ T cells in blood was seen between baseline and week 6.

CDR1 is given as GTSNPN and CDR2 as SVGIG, both from the germline V gene (reference sequence). Germline trimming amounts to 2 bases on V and 4 bases on J, with 5 as the count of junction bases outside the gene matches. Taken from cysteine to phenylalanine, the CDR3 has 15 residues. Only the CDR3 DNA stays, 45 bases, in frame from base 1. Genomic DNA was isolated from the sorted cells so that the TCRbeta CDR3 region could be sequenced. TCRbeta CDR3 regions were sequenced using the immunoSEQ Assay. In its TCRdb copy, this immuneACCESS table keeps in-frame sequences only and misses some clones. Where compared with another copy, unresolved V genes explain less than half of these, and the others have no known cause. For this sample there are 50,000 to 70,000 clones; over 80% appear just once. The ten largest make up under 3.5% of the sample.

This clonotype originated in an adult with an advanced solid tumor such as melanoma, head and neck, liver or kidney cancer. The sequence joins TRBV30 to TRBJ2-3, and TRBD2 aligns with 11 junction nucleotides. Sequences were derived from CD4+ or CD8+ T cells sorted from blood, sampled in a trial of the OX40 agonist ivuxolimab. The CDR3 reads CAWSTTSGGADTQYF. In nucleotide form, the sequence is TGTGCCTGGAGTACCACTAGCGGGGGCGCAGATACGCAGTATTTT. Extended through the reference TRBV30 and TRBJ2-3 proteins, this CDR3 yields the full variable domain: SQTIHQWPATLVQPVGSPLSLECTVEGTSNPNLYWYRQAAGRGLQLLFYSVGIGQISSEVPQNLSASRPQDRQFILSSKKLLLSDSGFYLCAWSTTSGGADTQYFGPGTRLTVL.